This record covers a single TCR beta chain. Its antigen is not known. The V gene's germline CDR1 is LGHNA and CDR2 YNFKEQ. The CDR3 runs to 18 residues. V lost 3 bases to trimming and J lost 0 bases, with 15 bases between them. The record originates from a study of blood T cells in healthy people across ages. Next came a second PCR, run for about 7 to 11 cycles, which used a sample-barcoded 5' primer along with a J-beta primer mix. TCRdb reprocessed the 5' RACE reads via MiXCR and lists one record per CDR3 protein. This sample has 1.5 million to 2 million distinct CDR3 sequences, with about 39% found just once. General study findings and limits: When set beside aged donors, long-lived donors presented more naive CD4+ cells and higher diversity.

The sequence derives from a human donor in good health. The specimen sequenced was blood. The chain couples TRBV4-2 to TRBJ2-6, with D possibly being TRBD2 (6 bases). The CDR3, as DNA: TGTGCCAGCAGCCAGGCGTTTGGGACTTTCTCTGGGGCCAACGTCCTGACTTTC. Protein sequence: CASSQAFGTFSGANVLTF.